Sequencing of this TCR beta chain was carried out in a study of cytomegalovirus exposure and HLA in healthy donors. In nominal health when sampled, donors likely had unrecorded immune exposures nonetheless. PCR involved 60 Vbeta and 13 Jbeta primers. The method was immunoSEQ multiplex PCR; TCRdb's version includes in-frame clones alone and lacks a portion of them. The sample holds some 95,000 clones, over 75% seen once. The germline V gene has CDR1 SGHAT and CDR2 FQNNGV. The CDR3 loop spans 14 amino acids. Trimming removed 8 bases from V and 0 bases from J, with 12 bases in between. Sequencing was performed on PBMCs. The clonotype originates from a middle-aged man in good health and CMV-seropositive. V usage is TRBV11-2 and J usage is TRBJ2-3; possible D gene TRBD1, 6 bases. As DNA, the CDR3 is TGTGCCAGCTCTACCAGGGGTAGCACAGATACGCAGTATTTT. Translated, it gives CASSTRGSTDTQYF.